Described below is a single T cell receptor (beta chain) sequence and its context. The antigen it binds to is not known. Base qualities are not recorded, but no much larger clone differs from it by a single base. The entry originates in a study of cytomegalovirus exposure and HLA in healthy donors (dated by TCRdb to 2016 to 2017). With regard to the full study: An earlier analysis of approximately 640 of the donors reported more than 250 Gb of sequence data and some 120 million unique TCR beta sequences from about 180 million T cells. Roughly 300 gigabases of sequencing data and around 80 million unique TCR sequences made up an early release that covered some 640 HLA-typed donors. Among the roughly 400 genotyped donors, approximately 81% belonged to the genetic ancestry cluster associated with self-reported Caucasian donors. The study aimed to test whether cataloging public T cell receptors could reveal signatures of past pathogen exposure. Using immunosequencing, the study profiled T cell repertoires from some 670 subjects and related those repertoires to cytomegalovirus serostatus. A separate validation cohort of approximately 120 different subjects was used in addition to the 666-subject first cohort. High-throughput TCR immunosequencing, statistical association of individual TCRs with disease status, and machine learning were combined to predict cytomegalovirus infection status. A later analysis re-examined previously published TCR beta repertoires from roughly 650 donors and added high-resolution HLA genotyping to investigate patterns of TCR occurrence. Rather than drawing on any new phenotypic data, the later analysis identified candidate immune exposures from TCR beta sequences and the way those sequences occurred across donors. An earlier analysis of several hundred of the donors used high-throughput TCR beta sequencing to judge whether each TCR beta V gene segment behaved as functional or pseudogenic. Donor age, sex, ethnicity and CMV serostatus were compiled together with the repertoire data. A later genetic analysis took genome-wide SNP genotypes for about three fifths of the 666 donors and used that subset as a discovery cohort. All discovery cohort repertoires had been generated on a single sequencing platform. Both class I and class II loci were covered by HLA typing, at four-digit resolution. Typing coverage varied by locus: roughly 620-640 donors for A, B, C, DRB1 and DQB1; more than 500 for DQA1; more than 600 for DPA1; 400 to 480 for DPB1. Roughly 5 DR-DQ haplotypes were handled as single units for association and clustering, since linkage in the cohort was strong. Across approximately 400 genotyped donors of the cohort, an average of about 250,000 unique TCR beta nucleotide sequences per donor were sequenced, and 15% to 20% of those sequences were non-productive. Points the paper makes about the study in general: Compared with the roughly 700-donor mean, donors in an Asian-associated ancestry cluster had fewer N-insertions in productive TCRs, according to a later genetic analysis. In a later analysis, HLA-associated TCR beta chains showed more clonal expansion and lower generation probabilities than non-associated chains that were equally common. A further reported finding was that TCR beta sequences accurately predicted the HLA-A and HLA-B alleles for most subjects in the first cohort. In a later analysis, the rate of TCR association differed among HLA loci, with DRB1 alleles having the most associated TCRs and HLA-C alleles having the fewest. The classifier was reported to diagnose cytomegalovirus status with high specificity and sensitivity in both the original and validation cohorts. Linkage disequilibrium might explain the correlated functional status among segregating V segments, but an unknown experimental factor could not be ruled out. Only TCR beta chains were sequenced in this cohort, and the absence of alpha or paired-chain data limited detectable features. A later genetic analysis associated a missense DCLRE1C variant with V-gene and J-gene trimming of TCR beta chains, and an independent cohort replicated the association. Because counts were too low, roughly 18 rarely observed V segments, including chromosome 9 orphons, were left out of the earlier analysis of approximately 500 of the donors. Several of the top co-occurrence clusters appeared to be linked to parvovirus B19, influenza, CMV and Epstein-Barr virus, according to a later analysis. Three of the identified cytomegalovirus-associated TCR beta chains were confirmed in vitro to be specific for cytomegalovirus antigens. A cluster of highly shared sequence variants was judged likely to represent a technical artifact of the sequencing pipeline. The 87-base-pair reads could not distinguish some IMGT-functional V segments, including TRBV6-2 and TRBV6-3, so those segments were excluded. In an earlier analysis of fewer than 700 of the donors, most TCR beta V segments appeared in productive rearrangements about 87% or about 30% of the time, broadly matching IMGT annotations. The presence/absence analyses assumed that sequencing depth was roughly uniform across donors, and that assumption may not be true. It was suggested by the authors that the approach could potentially be generalized to other disease states and immunological phenotypes. A later analysis found that most CMV-associated TCR beta chains appeared HLA-restricted, with HLA associations seemingly driven largely by CMV exposure. CMV serostatus was the only immune exposure information available for the cohort. Because HLA typing was unavailable for some donors at each locus, only the typed subset was used in association tests. Most TCR sequences were seen in very few donors, while some public TCRs were found in many individuals. When HLA alleles, especially DR and DQ, strongly co-occurred, attributing TCR associations to individual alleles was difficult. The study gave a list of 150 to 200 TCR beta chains associated with cytomegalovirus. In a later analysis, more than 15,000 TCR beta sequences were associated with specific HLA alleles at a false discovery rate of 0.05.

Via the germline V gene, CDR1 is MNHNS and CDR2 SASEGT. Trimming costs V 8 bases and J 3 bases, and their ends lie 17 bases apart. The CDR3 goes from the cysteine to the phenylalanine over 14 residues. Only the CDR3 portion is preserved as DNA: 42 bases, with reading frame beginning at the first base. The cohort comprised around 690 healthy bone marrow donors. At the time of sampling, all cohort members were nominally healthy, though unrecorded immune exposures were likely present. The donor tested CMV seronegative, placing the donor among the 350 or so seronegative members of the cohort. Every donor gave a peripheral blood sample, and the peripheral blood mononuclear cells from that sample were used for TCR beta sequencing. The Qiagen DNeasy Blood Extraction Kit was used to extract genomic DNA from the blood cell samples. Libraries were made using the immunoSEQ multiplex PCR assay. A mixture of 60 forward primers for TCR Vbeta segments and 13 reverse primers for TCR Jbeta segments was used in the multiplex PCR. The CDR3 region of rearranged TCR beta genes was amplified from genomic DNA with a multiplex PCR assay. The amplified TCR beta libraries were sequenced on the Illumina HiSeq System as 87-base-pair reads. On the study's bioinformatics: In a later analysis, about 80 million unique TCR beta chains were counted across the approximately 640 repertoires, and approximately 9.9 million of these chains were shared by at least two donors. A nearest-neighbor algorithm error-corrected the raw reads and collapsed the reads into unique sequences, merging closely related sequences to remove PCR and sequencing errors. Alignment of CDR3 sequences to IMGT reference sequences was used to assign V, D and J gene segments. For a sequence to be retained, at least a six-nucleotide match to both a V gene segment and a J gene segment was required. Rearrangements were classified as productive when the CDR3 lacked stop codons and remained in frame with V and J, and all other rearrangements were classified as non-productive. Following IMGT convention, CDR3 was defined as the stretch from the second conserved V-encoded cysteine to the conserved J-encoded phenylalanine. Sequences without an unambiguous match to a single V gene segment were excluded from the earlier analysis of about 600 of the donors. In an earlier analysis of more than 500 of the donors, a V segment was called functional when productive rearrangements were above 56.7%, and segregating when the standard deviation between donors exceeded 5%. A statistical classification framework was built for diagnosing cytomegalovirus status from the catalog of TCR beta chain sequences. A later analysis assigned V and J genes by comparing TCR nucleotide sequences with IMGT/GENE-DB human TR gene sequences. Using the TCRdist pipeline, a later analysis assigned CDR3 sequences along with most-parsimonious VDJ recombination scenarios. In a later analysis, every TCR beta chain was defined by the combination of its CDR3 amino acid sequence and its V-gene family, and reads without a unique V-gene family were dropped. To address suspected cross-contamination and a sequencing artifact, a later analysis removed under 600 highly shared, low-generation-probability nucleotide sequences. For each public chain, a later analysis derived a clonal expansion index from normalized ranks of inferred template counts within each repertoire. In a later analysis, generation probabilities were computed using a VDJ recombination model fitted to out-of-frame rearrangements, and the results were checked against IGoR. In a later analysis, TCR-TCR, TCR-HLA and TCR-CMV co-occurrence was scored with hypergeometric tests, and a repertoire-size bias correction was applied to TCR pairs. To estimate false discovery rates, a later analysis permuted the HLA or CMV assignments 20 times. In a later analysis, co-occurring TCRs were grouped with DBSCAN, and TCRdist sequence similarity was added when clustering was performed within HLA-allele-positive subsets. Repertoires with fewer than 30,000 or more than 120,000 public chains were left out of co-occurrence clustering, as were four to six repertoires with anomalous nucleotide sharing. Held by TCRdb, this immuneACCESS table contains in-frame sequences only and omits some clones. Under half of the omission traces to an unresolved V gene where checked; the cause of the rest is unknown. V, J and clone size were drawn from that table, and D and trimming were deduced from the DNA. The sample profile shows 150,000 to 200,000 clones; approximately 80% of them were found once. The ten largest clones take up 13% of the sample.

The source is a woman aged 45-60 years in good health and CMV-seronegative. The chain couples TRBV6-1 to TRBJ2-7, and TRBD1 may be the D gene, going by 5 matching bases. Sequenced: PBMCs. The CDR3 here reads CASATLGVGYEQYF. In nucleotides, the sequence is TGTGCCAGCGCAACGCTAGGGGTGGGCTACGAGCAGTACTTC.